Listed below are T cell receptor beta chains from one sample, sequenced in a study of breast tumors, draining lymph nodes, adjacent tissues. TCRdb re-derived calls from the multiplex PCR reads in MiXCR, one entry per CDR3 protein. The data show 150,000 to 250,000 distinct CDR3 sequences, approximately 33% seen once. The sequenced sample was axillary lymph node tissue. All receptors come from a female donor with breast cancer. Some clones in this sample may be carry-over from other donors' samples. Each CDR3 is given with its conserved first and last residue. The D gene is left open where the match is weak. Expanded clones are given a class, and other clones once, few, many or no size at all.

. | few | TRBJ1-1 | TRBV2 | TGTGCCAGCAGCTTTACGGGGGGCTCTGAAGCTTTCTTT | CASSFTGGSEAFF
TRBD1 | many | TRBJ2-5 | TRBV18 | TGTGCCAGCTCAACGCGCCTCGGACAGGGAAAACAAGAGACCCAGTACTTC | CASSTRLGQGKQETQYF
. | few | TRBJ1-3 | TRBV6-5 | TGTGCCAGCAGTCCCTCAAGGGGCAGTTGGGACACCATATATTTT | CASSPSRGSWDTIYF
. | . | TRBJ2-6 | TRBV7-8 | TGTGCCAGCAGCTTAGCGGGGAACACTGAAGCTTTC | CASSLAGNTEAF
. | many | TRBJ2-7 | TRBV7-8 | TGTGCCAGCAGCTCCTATTCCCTGAGGGCCTACGAGCAGTACTTC | CASSSYSLRAYEQYF
. | many | TRBJ2-3 | TRBV5-1 | TGCGCCAGCAGCACGGGACCGCAGATGACAGATACGCAGTATTTT | CASSTGPQMTDTQYF
TRBD1 | many | TRBJ2-7 | TRBV19 | TGTGCCAGTAGTCCAATTCCGGGACAGGGGCCGGCCTACGAGCAGTACTTC | CASSPIPGQGPAYEQYF
. | many | TRBJ2-7 | TRBV9 | TGTGCCAGCAGCGTCACTCAGCCTGGGGTCAACGAGCAGTACTTC | CASSVTQPGVNEQYF
. | few | TRBJ1-1 | TRBV7-2 | TGTGCCAGCAGCTTAACGGGAACGGAAGCTTTCTTT | CASSLTGTEAFF
. | . | TRBJ1-4 | TRBV29-1 | TGCAGCGCTCCGGGGGGGGCTAATGAAAAACTGTTTTTT | CSAPGGANEKLFF
. | . | TRBJ2-7 | TRBV11-2 | TGTGCCAGCAGCTTAGCCGGGGCGGCGAACTACGAGCAGTACTTC | CASSLAGAANYEQYF
. | many | TRBJ2-3 | TRBV7-9 | TGTGCCAGCAGCTTAGATGGACGGCCTGATACGCAGTATTTT | CASSLDGRPDTQYF
. | many | TRBJ2-2 | TRBV10-3 | TGTGCCATCAGTTGGTCCCCCGGGGACACCGGGGAGCTGTTTTTT | CAISWSPGDTGELFF
. | many | TRBJ1-2 | TRBV20-1 | TGCAGTGCTCCGGGCCCTAACTATGGCTACACCTTC | CSAPGPNYGYTF
. | medium-sized | TRBJ2-3 | TRBV7-8 | TGTGCCAGCAGCCCATGGGACGGGCTAGATACGCAGTATTTT | CASSPWDGLDTQYF
. | many | TRBJ2-7 | TRBV19 | TGTGCCAGTAGTATCTCACGGGGGTACGAGCAGTACTTC | CASSISRGYEQYF
. | many | TRBJ2-5 | TRBV20-1 | TGCAGTGCTAGGTGGCTGTGGGAGACCCAGTACTTC | CSARWLWETQYF
. | many | TRBJ1-6 | TRBV12-3/TRBV12-4 | TGTGCCAGCAGTCCCCGAGGGGCCCTACCCCTCCACTTT | CASSPRGALPLHF
. | many | TRBJ1-6 | TRBV3-1 | TGTGCCAGCAGCCAAGCATTAAATTCACCCCTCCACTTT | CASSQALNSPLHF
. | . | TRBJ2-4 | TRBV5-6 | TGTGCCAGCAGCCTCCAAGCCAAAAACATTCAGTACTTC | CASSLQAKNIQYF
TRBD2 | . | TRBJ2-3 | TRBV6-2/TRBV6-3 | TGTGCCAGCAGTTACTTACTTAGCGGGGGTGCAGATACGCAGTATTTT | CASSYLLSGGADTQYF
TRBD1 | . | TRBJ1-5 | TRBV12-3/TRBV12-4 | TGTGCCAGCAGTTTCGCGGGACAGGGGTTGGAGCCCCAGCATTTT | CASSFAGQGLEPQHF